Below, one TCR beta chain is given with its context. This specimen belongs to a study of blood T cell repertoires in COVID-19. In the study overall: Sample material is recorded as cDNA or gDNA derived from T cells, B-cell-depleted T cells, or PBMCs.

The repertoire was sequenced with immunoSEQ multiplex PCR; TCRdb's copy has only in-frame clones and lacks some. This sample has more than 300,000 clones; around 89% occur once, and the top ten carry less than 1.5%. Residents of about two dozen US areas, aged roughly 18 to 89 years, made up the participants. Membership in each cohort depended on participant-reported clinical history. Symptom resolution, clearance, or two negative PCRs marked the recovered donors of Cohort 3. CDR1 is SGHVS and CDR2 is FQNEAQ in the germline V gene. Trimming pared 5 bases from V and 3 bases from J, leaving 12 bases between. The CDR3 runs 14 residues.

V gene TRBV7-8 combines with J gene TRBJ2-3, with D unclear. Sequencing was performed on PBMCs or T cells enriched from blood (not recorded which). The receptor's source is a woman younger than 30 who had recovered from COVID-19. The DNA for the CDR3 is TGTGCCAGCAGCCACGTCGTTCGGACAGATACGCAGTATTTT. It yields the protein CASSHVVRTDTQYF.